This TCR beta chain derives from a study of blood T cell repertoires in COVID-19. Background on the study: The United States, Italy and Spain were the sources of the acute and convalescent COVID-19 samples. Sample material is recorded as cDNA or gDNA derived from T cells, B-cell-depleted T cells, or PBMCs.

Authors' analysis steps: Using reference gene primer amplification, nucleated cell counts were estimated. Profiling relied on immunoSEQ multiplex PCR, and the TCRdb table lists in-frame clones only, not all of them. That table is the source of V, J and clone size, and D and trimming were worked out from the DNA. The sample consists of around 130,000 clones, roughly four fifths of them appearing once. This receptor was taken from a human donor in a cohort sampled during active COVID-19. The sequenced sample was peripheral blood.

CDR3 in DNA: TGTGCCAGCAGTGAAGCGGCAGTGAGGGACAATCAGCCCCAGCATTTT. It codes for CASSEAAVRDNQPQHF. The chain links TRBV6-1 to TRBJ1-5; D not certain. Trimming left V 0 bases short and J 3 bases short, with 12 bases between. The CDR3 extends over 16 amino acids. Germline CDR1 and CDR2: MNHNS and SASEGT.